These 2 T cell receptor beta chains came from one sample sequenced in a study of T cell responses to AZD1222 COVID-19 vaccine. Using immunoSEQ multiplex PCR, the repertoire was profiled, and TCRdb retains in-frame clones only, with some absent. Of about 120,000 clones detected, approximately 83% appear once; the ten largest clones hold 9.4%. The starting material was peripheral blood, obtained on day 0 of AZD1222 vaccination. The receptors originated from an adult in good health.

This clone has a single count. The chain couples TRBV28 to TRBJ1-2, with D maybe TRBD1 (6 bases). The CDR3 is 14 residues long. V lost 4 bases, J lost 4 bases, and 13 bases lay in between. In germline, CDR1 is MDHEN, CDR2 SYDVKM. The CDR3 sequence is CASSSSTGSYGYTF. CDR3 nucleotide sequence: TGTGCCAGCAGTTCCTCTACAGGGAGCTATGGCTACACCTTC.

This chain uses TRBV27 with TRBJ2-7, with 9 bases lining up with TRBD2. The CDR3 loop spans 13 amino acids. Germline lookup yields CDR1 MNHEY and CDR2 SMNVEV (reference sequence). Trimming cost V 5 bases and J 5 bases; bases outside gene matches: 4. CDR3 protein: CASSPRTSDEQYF. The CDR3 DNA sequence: TGTGCCAGCAGTCCGAGGACTAGCGACGAGCAGTACTTC.